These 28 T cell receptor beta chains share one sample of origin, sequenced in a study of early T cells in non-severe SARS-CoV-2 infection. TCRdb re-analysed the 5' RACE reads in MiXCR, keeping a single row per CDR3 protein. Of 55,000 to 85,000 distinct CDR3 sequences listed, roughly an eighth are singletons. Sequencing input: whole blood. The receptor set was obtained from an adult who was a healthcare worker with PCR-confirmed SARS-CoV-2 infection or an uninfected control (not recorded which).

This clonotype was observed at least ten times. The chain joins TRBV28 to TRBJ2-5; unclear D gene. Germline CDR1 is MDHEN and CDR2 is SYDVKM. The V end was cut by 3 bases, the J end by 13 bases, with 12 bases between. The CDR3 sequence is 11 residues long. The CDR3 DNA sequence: TGTGCCAGCAGTTTCAGGCCCCCCGGGTACTTC. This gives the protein CASSFRPPGYF.

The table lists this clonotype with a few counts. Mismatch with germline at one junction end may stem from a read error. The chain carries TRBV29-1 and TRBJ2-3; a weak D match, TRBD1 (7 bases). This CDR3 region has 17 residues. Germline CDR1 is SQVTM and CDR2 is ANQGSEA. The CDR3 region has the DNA TGCAGCGTCGAAGTTCCCGCAGGGGGGTTACACACAGATACGCAGTATTTT. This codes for CSVEVPAGGLHTDTQYF.

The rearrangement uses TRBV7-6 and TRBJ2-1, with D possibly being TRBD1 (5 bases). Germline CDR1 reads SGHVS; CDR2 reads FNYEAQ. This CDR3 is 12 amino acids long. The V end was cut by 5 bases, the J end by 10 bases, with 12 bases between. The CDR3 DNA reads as TGTGCCAGCAGCCCCCAGGGATGGGAGCAGTTCTTC. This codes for CASSPQGWEQFF.

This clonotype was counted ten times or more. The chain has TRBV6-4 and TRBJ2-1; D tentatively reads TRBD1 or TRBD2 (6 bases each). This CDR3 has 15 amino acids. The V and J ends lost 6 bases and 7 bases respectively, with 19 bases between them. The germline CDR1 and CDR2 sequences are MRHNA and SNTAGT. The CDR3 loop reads CASRPGGGEINEQFF. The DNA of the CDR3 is TGTGCCAGCAGGCCCGGGGGCGGGGAAATAAATGAGCAGTTCTTC.

CDR3: CASVRGIQETQYF. The CDR3 DNA reads as TGTGCCAGCGTTAGGGGGATACAAGAGACCCAGTACTTC. The chain couples TRBV2 to TRBJ2-5; possible D gene TRBD1, 6 bases. There are 13 residues in the CDR3. V lost 8 bases to trimming and J lost 2 bases, with 12 bases between them. CDR1 and CDR2 from the germline V gene are SNHLY and FYNNEI.

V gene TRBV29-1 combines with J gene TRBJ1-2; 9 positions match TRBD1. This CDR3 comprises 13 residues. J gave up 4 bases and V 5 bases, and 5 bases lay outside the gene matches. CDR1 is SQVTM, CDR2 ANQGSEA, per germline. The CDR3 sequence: CSVLDRGGYGYTF. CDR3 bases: TGCAGCGTTCTTGACAGGGGGGGCTATGGCTACACCTTC.

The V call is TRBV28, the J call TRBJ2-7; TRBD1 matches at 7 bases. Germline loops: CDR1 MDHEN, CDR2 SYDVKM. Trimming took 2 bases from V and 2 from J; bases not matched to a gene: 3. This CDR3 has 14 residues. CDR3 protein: CASSLLGGAYEQYF. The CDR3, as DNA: TGTGCCAGCAGTTTACTAGGGGGCGCCTACGAGCAGTACTTC.

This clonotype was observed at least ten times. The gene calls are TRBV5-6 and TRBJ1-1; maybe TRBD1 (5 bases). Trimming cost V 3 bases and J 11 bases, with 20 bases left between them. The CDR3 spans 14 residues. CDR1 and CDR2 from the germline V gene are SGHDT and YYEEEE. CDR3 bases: TGTGCCAGCAGCTCGGGGCCCGTTCTGGGTTTGGCTTTCTTT. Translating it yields CASSSGPVLGLAFF. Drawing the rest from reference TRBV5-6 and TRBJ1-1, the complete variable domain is DAGVTQSPTHLIKTRGQQVTLRCSPKSGHDTVSWYQQALGQGPQFIFQYYEEEERQRGNFPDRFSGHQFPNYSSELNVNALLLGDSALYLCASSSGPVLGLAFFGQGTRLTVV.

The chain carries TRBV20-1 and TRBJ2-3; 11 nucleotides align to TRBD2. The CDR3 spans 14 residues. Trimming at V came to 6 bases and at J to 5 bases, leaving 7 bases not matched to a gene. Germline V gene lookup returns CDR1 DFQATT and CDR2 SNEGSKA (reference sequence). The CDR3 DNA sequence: TGCAGTGCCCGACTAGCGGGGACCTTAGATACGCAGTATTTT. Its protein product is CSARLAGTLDTQYF.

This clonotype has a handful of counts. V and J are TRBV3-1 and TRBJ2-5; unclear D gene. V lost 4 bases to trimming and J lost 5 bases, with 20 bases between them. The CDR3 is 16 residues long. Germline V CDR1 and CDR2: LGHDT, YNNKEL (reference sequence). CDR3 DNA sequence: TGTGCCAGCAGCCGATCGATGAACGGGTTCGCGGAGACCCAGTACTTC. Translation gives CASSRSMNGFAETQYF.

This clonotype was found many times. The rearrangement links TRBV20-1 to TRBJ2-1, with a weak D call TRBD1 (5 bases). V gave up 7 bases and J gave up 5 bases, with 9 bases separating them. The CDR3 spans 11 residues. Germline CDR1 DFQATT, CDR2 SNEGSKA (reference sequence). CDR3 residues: CSVDNNNEQFF. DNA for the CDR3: TGCAGTGTGGACAACAACAATGAGCAGTTCTTC.

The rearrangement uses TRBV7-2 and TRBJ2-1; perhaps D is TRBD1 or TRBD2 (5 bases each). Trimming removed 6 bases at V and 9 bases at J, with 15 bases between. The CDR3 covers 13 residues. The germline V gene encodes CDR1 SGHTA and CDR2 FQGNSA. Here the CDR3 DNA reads TGTGCCAGCAGTAGGAGGTTCAGGGTTGAGCAGTTCTTC. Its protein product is CASSRRFRVEQFF.

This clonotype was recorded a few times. CDR3 in DNA: TGCAGCGTTCCCCGACTAGCGGGGGGGCAGTTTGAGCAGTTCTTC. This codes for CSVPRLAGGQFEQFF. The V gene is TRBV29-1, the J gene TRBJ2-1, with 14 nucleotides matching TRBD2. From germline, CDR1 is SQVTM and CDR2 ANQGSEA. The CDR3 runs 15 residues. V lost 5 bases to trimming and J lost 9 bases; unmatched junction nucleotides: 9.

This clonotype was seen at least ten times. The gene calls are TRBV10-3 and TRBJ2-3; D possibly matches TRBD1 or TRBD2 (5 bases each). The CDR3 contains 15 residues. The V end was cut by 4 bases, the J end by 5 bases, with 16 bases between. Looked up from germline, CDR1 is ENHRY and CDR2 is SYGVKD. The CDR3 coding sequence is TGTGCCATCAGTGGGGGCAGTCCCGGACTAGATACGCAGTATTTT. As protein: CAISGGSPGLDTQYF.

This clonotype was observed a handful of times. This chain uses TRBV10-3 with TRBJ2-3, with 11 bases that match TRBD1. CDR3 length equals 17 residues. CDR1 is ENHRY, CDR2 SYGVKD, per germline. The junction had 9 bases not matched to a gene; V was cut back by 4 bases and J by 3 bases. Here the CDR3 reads CAISVPSRDRGTDTQYF. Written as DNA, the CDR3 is TGTGCCATCAGTGTCCCATCCCGGGACAGGGGGACAGATACGCAGTATTTT.

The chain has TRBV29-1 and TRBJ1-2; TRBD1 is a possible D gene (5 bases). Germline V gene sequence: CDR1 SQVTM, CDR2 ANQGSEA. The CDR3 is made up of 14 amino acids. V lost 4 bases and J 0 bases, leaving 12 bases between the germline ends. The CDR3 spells CSVAPQAPNYGYTF. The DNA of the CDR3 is TGCAGCGTTGCGCCACAGGCCCCTAACTATGGCTACACCTTC.

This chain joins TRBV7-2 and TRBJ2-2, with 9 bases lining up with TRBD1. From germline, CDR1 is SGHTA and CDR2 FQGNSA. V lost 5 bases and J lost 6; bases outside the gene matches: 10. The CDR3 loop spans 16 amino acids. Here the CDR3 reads CASSTGGGLGSGELFF. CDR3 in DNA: TGTGCCAGCAGCACAGGGGGCGGCCTAGGGTCCGGGGAGCTGTTTTTT.

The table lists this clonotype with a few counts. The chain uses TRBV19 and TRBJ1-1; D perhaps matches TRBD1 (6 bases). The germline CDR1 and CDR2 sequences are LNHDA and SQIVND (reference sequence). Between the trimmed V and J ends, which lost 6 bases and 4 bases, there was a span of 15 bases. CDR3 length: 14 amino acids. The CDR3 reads CASRGALLATEAFF. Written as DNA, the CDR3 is TGTGCCAGTAGGGGGGCCCTATTGGCCACTGAAGCTTTCTTT.

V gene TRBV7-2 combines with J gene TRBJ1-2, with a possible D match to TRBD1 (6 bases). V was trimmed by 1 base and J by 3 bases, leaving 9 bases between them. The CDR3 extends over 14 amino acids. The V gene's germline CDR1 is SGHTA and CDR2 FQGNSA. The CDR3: CASSLGRGDYGYTF. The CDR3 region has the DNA TGTGCCAGCAGCTTAGGCAGGGGAGACTATGGCTACACCTTC.

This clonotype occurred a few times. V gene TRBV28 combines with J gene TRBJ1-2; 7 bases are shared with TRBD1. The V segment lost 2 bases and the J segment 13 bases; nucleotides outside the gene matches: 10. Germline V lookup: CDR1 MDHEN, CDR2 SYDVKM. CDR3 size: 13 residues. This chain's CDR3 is CASSLGTAAAVTF. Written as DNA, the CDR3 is TGTGCCAGCAGTTTAGGGACAGCCGCGGCAGTCACCTTC.

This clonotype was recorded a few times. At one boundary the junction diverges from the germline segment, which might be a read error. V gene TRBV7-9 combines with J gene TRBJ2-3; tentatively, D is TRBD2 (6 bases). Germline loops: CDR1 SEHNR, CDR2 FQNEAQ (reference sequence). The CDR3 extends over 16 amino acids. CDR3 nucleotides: TGTGCCAGCAGGGCGGAGGGCCCTGACTCCACACATACGCAGTATTTT. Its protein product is CASRAEGPDSTHTQYF.

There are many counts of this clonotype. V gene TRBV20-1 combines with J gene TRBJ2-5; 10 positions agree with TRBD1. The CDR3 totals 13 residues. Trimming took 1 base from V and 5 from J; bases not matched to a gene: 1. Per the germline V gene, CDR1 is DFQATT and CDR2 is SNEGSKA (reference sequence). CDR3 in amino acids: CSARGTGGETQYF. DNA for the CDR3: TGCAGTGCTAGAGGGACAGGGGGGGAGACCCAGTACTTC.

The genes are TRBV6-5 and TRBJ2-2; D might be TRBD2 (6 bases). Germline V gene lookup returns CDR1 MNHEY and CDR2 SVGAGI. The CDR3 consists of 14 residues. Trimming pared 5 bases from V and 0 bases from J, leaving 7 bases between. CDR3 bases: TGTGCCAGCAGTCGGACTACGAACACCGGGGAGCTGTTTTTT. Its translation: CASSRTTNTGELFF.

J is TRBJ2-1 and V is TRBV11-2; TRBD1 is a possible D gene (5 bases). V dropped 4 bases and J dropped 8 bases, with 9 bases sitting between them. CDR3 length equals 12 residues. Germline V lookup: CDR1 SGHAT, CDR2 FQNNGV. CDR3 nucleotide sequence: TGTGCCAGCAGCTGGGGCCGAGATGAGCAGTTCTTC. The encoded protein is CASSWGRDEQFF. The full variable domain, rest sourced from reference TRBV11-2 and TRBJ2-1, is EAGVAQSPRYKIIEKRQSVAFWCNPISGHATLYWYQQILGQGPKLLIQFQNNGVVDDSQLPKDRFSAERLKGVDSTLKIQPAKLEDSAVYLCASSWGRDEQFFGPGTRLTVL.

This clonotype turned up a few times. The CDR3 bases are TGTGCCAGCAGCTTAGAAAGAGTTGGGAATGAGCAGTTCTTC. The encoded protein is CASSLERVGNEQFF. The V gene is TRBV7-9, the J gene TRBJ2-1; D remains unclear. The CDR3 totals 14 residues. Per germline, CDR1 SEHNR and CDR2 FQNEAQ (reference sequence). With 1 base removed from V and 7 bases from J, the gap between germline ends came to 11 bases. The complete variable domain, with remaining parts taken from reference TRBV7-9 and TRBJ2-1, reads DTGVSQNPRHKITKRGQNVTFRCDPISEHNRLYWYRQTLGQGPEFLTYFQNEAQLEKSRLLSDRFSAERPKGSFSTLEIQRTEQGDSAMYLCASSLERVGNEQFFGPGTRLTVL.

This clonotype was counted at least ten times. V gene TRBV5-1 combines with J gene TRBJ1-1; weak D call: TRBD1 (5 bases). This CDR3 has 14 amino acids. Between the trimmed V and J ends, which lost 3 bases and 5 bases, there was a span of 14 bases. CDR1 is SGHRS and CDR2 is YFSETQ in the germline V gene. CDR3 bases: TGCGCCAGCAGCTGGCAGACGCCAGGGACTGAAGCTTTCTTT. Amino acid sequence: CASSWQTPGTEAFF.

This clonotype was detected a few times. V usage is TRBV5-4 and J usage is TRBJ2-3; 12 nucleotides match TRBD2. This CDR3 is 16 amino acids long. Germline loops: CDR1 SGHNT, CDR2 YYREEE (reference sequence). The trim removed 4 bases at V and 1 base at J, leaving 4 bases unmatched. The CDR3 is CASSLPSGGGTDTQYF. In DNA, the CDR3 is TGTGCCAGCAGCCTCCCTAGCGGGGGGGGCACAGATACGCAGTATTTT.

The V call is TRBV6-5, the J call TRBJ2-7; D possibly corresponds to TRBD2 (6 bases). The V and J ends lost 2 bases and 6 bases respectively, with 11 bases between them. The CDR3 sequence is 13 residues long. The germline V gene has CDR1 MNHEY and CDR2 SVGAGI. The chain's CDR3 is CASSYEGTGEQYF. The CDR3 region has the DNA TGTGCCAGCAGTTACGAGGGGACTGGCGAGCAGTACTTC.